Sequencing of this TCR beta chain was carried out in a study of T cells after yellow fever vaccination (dated by TCRdb to the late 2010s). The study in broad terms: The SMART-Seq v4 Ultra Low Input RNA kit was used to prepare libraries from fractions with low cell numbers. Bulk PBMC replicates and cell subsets were isolated from blood drawn at multiple timepoints before and after both primary and secondary immunization. Two healthy male donors, one aged 18 to 30 and one aged 30 to 40 years, made up the cohort. To follow T-cell clones before and after both primary and booster YFV17D yellow fever vaccination, bulk TCR alpha and beta repertoires underwent longitudinal sequencing.

TCR cDNA was made using 5'RACE template switching, a step that added a universal primer site and unique molecular identifiers. Priming for cDNA synthesis came from both the TCR alpha and TCR beta constant segments. Library amplification involved two PCR steps, and the second step added sample barcodes and sequencing adapters. Sequencing of libraries was performed on Illumina HiSeq 2500 (2x100 bp) or NovaSeq (2x150 bp). The study's own analysis went as follows. MIGEC was used to demultiplex reads and collapse the reads into UMI consensus sequences, and MiXCR was used for V(D)J alignment. Vaccine-responding clonotypes were identified with edgeR using replicate PBMC samples, with FDR below 0.01 and a log2 fold change above 5 up to day 15 being required. Bulk clonotypes were assigned CD4 or CD8 identity according to which sequenced CD4 or CD8 repertoire held them at higher abundance. In TCRdb, the public reads were trimmed at Q25 with fastp and aligned with MiXCR, with productive beta chains retained. Rows are unified per CDR3 protein, each entry keeping the most common DNA and genes. The authors' filters were not applied to this entry. In this sample the table shows over 100,000 distinct CDR3 sequences, 8% to 9.5% of which occur a single time. Less than 30% of the sample is in the top ten clones.

This clonotype was counted ten times or more. Its antigen remains undetermined. No much larger clonotype is one base removed from it; base qualities were not supplied. Sample treatment or condition, as interpreted from the label and publication: live attenuated yellow fever vaccine strain. PBMCs were isolated from peripheral blood using a standard Ficoll-Paque protocol. Dynabeads CD4 and CD8 positive selection kits were used to isolate CD4 and CD8 T-cell fractions. TriZol was used to extract RNA from bulk PBMCs, CD4 and CD8 fractions, and dextramer-positive and dextramer-negative fractions. CDR3 length: 15 amino acids, cysteine to phenylalanine. Just CDR3 DNA is preserved here, 45 bases in frame from base 1. The germline V gene sets CDR1 to LGHNA and CDR2 to YSLEER. Between the V and J ends, shortened by 0 bases and 4 bases respectively, the junction contains 10 bases. Summary of the overall study and its limitations: Because the study included only a couple of donors, the extent to which the findings can be generalized is limited. Compared with the primary T-cell response, the secondary T-cell response was weaker but faster, peaking on day 5 rather than day 15. A small fraction of clonotypes showed up in both the CD4 and CD8 compartments, probably as a result of convergent recombination. Most clones expanded after primary vaccination were re-detected after the booster (around 96% of CD4 and 80% to 90% of CD8), suggesting broad memory maintenance. Because abundant contaminating clonotypes from the bulk population could be contained in FACS-sorted repertoires, computational filtering was required.

The sequence is built from TRBV4-3 and TRBJ1-5, with TRBD1 tentatively as D gene (5 bases match). The receptor was isolated from a man between 25 and 39 years old who received the YFV17D yellow fever vaccine. The material was CD8+ T cells sorted from PBMCs, obtained 45 days after the yellow fever booster vaccination. The DNA is as follows: TGCGCCAGCAGCCAAGATTGGGGGGGTAATCAGCCCCAGCATTTT. Translated, this is CASSQDWGGNQPQHF.